Shown below are 3 T cell receptor beta chains from a single sample sequenced in a study of shared clonotypes between healthy human individuals (dated by TCRdb to the early 2020s). The library was produced with the immunoSEQ multiplex PCR assay. As stored in TCRdb, this immuneACCESS dataset retains in-frame rearrangements with V and J assigned. A fraction of the clones does not appear; measured against another copy, unresolved V genes explain less than half of the discrepancy, and the remainder lacks a known reason. Present in this sample are more than 2 million clones, approximately 94% of which were seen just once. The ten biggest clones cover more than 0.1% of the sample. The sample taken for sequencing was naive CD4+ T cells sorted from blood. Interpreted using the paper, the cell subset or site label stands for: CD45RA+ positively selected. The receptors derive from a man aged 18-30 years in good health.

The chain couples TRBV4-1 to TRBJ2-1; no clear D gene. V was shortened by 0 bases and J by 4 bases, with 16 bases between the two germline ends. Germline loops: CDR1 MGHRA, CDR2 YSYEKL. This CDR3 contains 17 residues. The CDR3 is CASSQDLGLSPYNEQFF. Here the CDR3 DNA reads TGCGCCAGCAGCCAAGATCTTGGGCTCTCTCCGTACAATGAGCAGTTCTTC.

The chain has TRBV18 and TRBJ2-3, with TRBD2 matching 13 bases. The CDR3 sequence is 16 residues long. CDR1 KGHSH and CDR2 LQKENI come from the germline V gene. V dropped 5 bases and J dropped 1; count of bases not matched to a gene: 3. Here the CDR3 reads CASSNGLAGGTDTQYF. Here the CDR3 DNA reads TGTGCCAGCTCAAACGGACTAGCGGGGGGCACAGATACGCAGTATTTT.

This clone was seen just once. CDR3 sequence: CASSTGQTPRDEQYF. The DNA for the CDR3 is TGTGCCAGCAGCACGGGACAGACTCCTCGGGACGAGCAGTACTTC. The rearrangement links TRBV7-9 to TRBJ2-7, with 7 bases aligning to TRBD1. The CDR3 consists of 15 residues. V was clipped by 5 bases and J by 5 bases; unmatched bases: 12. The germline CDR1 and CDR2 sequences are SEHNR and FQNEAQ (reference sequence).